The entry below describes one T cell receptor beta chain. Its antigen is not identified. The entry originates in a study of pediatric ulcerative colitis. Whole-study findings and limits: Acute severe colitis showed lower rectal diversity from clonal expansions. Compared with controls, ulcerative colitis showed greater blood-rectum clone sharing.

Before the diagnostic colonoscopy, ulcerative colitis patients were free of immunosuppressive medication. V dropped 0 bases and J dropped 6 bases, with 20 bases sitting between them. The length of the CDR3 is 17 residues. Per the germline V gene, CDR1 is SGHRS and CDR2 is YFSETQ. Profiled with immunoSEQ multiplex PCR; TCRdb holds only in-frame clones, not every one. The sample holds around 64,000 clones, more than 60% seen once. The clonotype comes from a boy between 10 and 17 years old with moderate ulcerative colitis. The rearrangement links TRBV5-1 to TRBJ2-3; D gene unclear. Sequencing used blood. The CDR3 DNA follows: TGCGCCAGCAGCTTGGAGGCCTACTCAAGAATTGGGGATACGCAGTATTTT. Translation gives CASSLEAYSRIGDTQYF. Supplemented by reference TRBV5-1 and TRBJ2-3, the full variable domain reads KAGVTQTPRYLIKTRGQQVTLSCSPISGHRSVSWYQQTPGQGLQFLFEYFSETQRNKGNFPGRFSGRQFSNSRSEMNVSTLELGDSALYLCASSLEAYSRIGDTQYFGPGTRLTVL.